This T cell receptor (beta chain) was recovered during a study of cytomegalovirus exposure and HLA in healthy donors. Across the whole study: An earlier analysis identified approximately 110 million unique TCR beta sequences in 150 million to 200 million T cells.

With 60 Vbeta and 13 Jbeta primers, the PCR was carried out. Assay: immunoSEQ multiplex PCR; the TCRdb copy retains only in-frame clones and omits some. The sample records about 140,000 clones, 73% being singletons. Germline CDR1 reads SNHLY; CDR2 reads FYNNEI. The CDR3 is made up of 11 amino acids. After removal of 4 bases from V and 13 bases from J, the junction contained 6 bases not matched to a gene. V gene TRBV2 combines with J gene TRBJ1-1, with 7 bases lining up with TRBD1. The specimen sequenced was PBMCs. This receptor was identified in a human donor in good health. The CDR3 region has the DNA TGTGCCAGCAGTGTAGCAGACAGGGTTTTCTTT. Translation: CASSVADRVFF.